Each of the 14 T cell receptor beta chains below was sequenced from the same sample in a study of blood T cells in healthy people across ages. A second roughly 7 to 11 cycle PCR used barcoded and J-beta primers. TCRdb fed the 5' RACE reads into MiXCR, producing one record per CDR3 protein. Counted here are about 1.4 million distinct CDR3 sequences, approximately 59% occurring once; the ten biggest clones make up 6.5% to 8%. Sequencing was carried out using blood. These receptors all come from a young man in good health.

V is TRBV6-4 and J is TRBJ2-3, with 11 bases fitting TRBD2. CDR1 and CDR2 from the germline V gene are MRHNA and SNTAGT. V was pared by 0 bases and J by 2 bases, with 4 bases of the junction left unmatched. This CDR3 comprises 17 residues. CDR3 sequence (DNA): TGTGCCAGCAGTGACTCGGCTAGCGGGGGGCCCACAGATACGCAGTATTTT. The encoded protein is CASSDSASGGPTDTQYF.

The chain links TRBV28 to TRBJ2-4, with 9 bases fitting TRBD1. Matching the DNA end better, TRBJ2-7 makes the J call doubtful. CDR1 and CDR2 from the germline V gene are MDHEN and SYDVKM. CDR3 length: 18 residues. The CDR3 bases are TGTGCCAGCAGTTTCTCTCTTAGGGACAGGGCTTTCGCCTACGAGCAGTACTTC. Residues: CASSFSLRDRAFAYEQYF.

V usage is TRBV6-6 and J usage is TRBJ2-1; a weak D match, TRBD1 (6 bases). The CDR3 extends over 14 amino acids. V was clipped by 4 bases and J by 9 bases, with 16 bases between them. Germline V CDR1 and CDR2: MNHNY, SVGAGI (reference sequence). As DNA, the CDR3 is TGTGCCAGCAGTTCGGGACATAGTCAGGGTGAGCAGTTCTTC. This sequence encodes CASSSGHSQGEQFF.

This sequence joins TRBV4-1 and TRBJ1-4; D is undetermined. Trimming left V 3 bases short and J 8 bases short, with 13 bases between. CDR3 length equals 14 residues. The germline V gene encodes CDR1 MGHRA and CDR2 YSYEKL. CDR3 amino acids: CASSQATGREKLFF. CDR3 in DNA: TGCGCCAGCAGCCAGGCAACCGGTCGGGAAAAACTGTTTTTT.

The V gene is TRBV7-9, the J gene TRBJ2-1; 13 bases are a match to TRBD2. Germline V gene data show CDR1 as SEHNR and CDR2 as FQNEAQ (reference sequence). The CDR3 is 18 amino acids. The V gene end was trimmed by 2 bases and the J gene end by 5 bases; junction bases not matched to a gene: 9. In DNA, the CDR3 is TGTGCCAGCAGCTTACGAACTAGCGGGAGGGCCTGGGACAATGAGCAGTTCTTC. Translation gives CASSLRTSGRAWDNEQFF.

The CDR3 loop reads CSARGRSVGGNEQFF. CDR3 bases: TGCAGTGCTAGGGGCAGGAGCGTTGGTGGGAATGAGCAGTTCTTC. The chain carries TRBV20-1 and TRBJ2-7; D ambiguous. The end of the DNA aligns better with TRBJ2-1, so the J call may be wrong. Germline CDR1 reads DFQATT; CDR2 reads SNEGSKA (reference sequence). The CDR3 runs to 15 residues.

The table lists this clonotype with a few counts. V is TRBV11-2 and J is TRBJ2-2, with 7 bases identical to TRBD1. Losses at the gene ends were 2 bases for V and 4 bases for J; bases not matched to a gene: 4. Germline CDR1 SGHAT, CDR2 FQNNGV. The CDR3 length is 15 residues. DNA for the CDR3: TGTGCCAGCAGCTTATCCAGGGGGATCACCGGGGAGCTGTTTTTT. Translating gives CASSLSRGITGELFF.

There are a few counts of this clonotype. V and J are TRBV29-1 and TRBJ1-4; D is possibly TRBD1 (5 bases). CDR1 and CDR2 (germline): SQVTM, ANQGSEA. V lost 4 bases and J 0 bases, leaving 9 bases between the germline ends. CDR3 size: 14 residues. The CDR3, as DNA: TGCAGCGTTGCTGACAGAGCAACTAATGAAAAACTGTTTTTT. This codes for CSVADRATNEKLFF.

The CDR3 DNA is TGTGCCAGCAGCTTTCGGGACTACAATGAGCAGTACTTC. Its protein is CASSFRDYNEQYF. V and J are TRBV5-5 and TRBJ2-1, with 7 positions matching TRBD2. The end of the DNA fits TRBJ2-7 better, so the J call may be wrong. Germline CDR1 is SGHKS and CDR2 is YYEKEE (reference sequence). The CDR3 extends over 13 amino acids.

Only a few counts were recorded for this clonotype. This sequence joins TRBV25-1 and TRBJ2-7; 8 bases fit TRBD1. The CDR3 runs to 12 residues. Unmatched junction bases numbered 6, after V lost 5 bases and J lost 9 bases. Germline lookup yields CDR1 MGHDK and CDR2 SYGVNS. The CDR3 loop is CASSSGTGGQYF. The CDR3 DNA sequence: TGTGCCAGCAGTTCCGGGACAGGAGGGCAGTACTTC.

The rearrangement joins TRBV9 to TRBJ2-7; D is unresolved. CDR1 and CDR2 from the germline V gene are SGDLS and YYNGEE. Trimming pared 0 bases from V and 1 base from J, leaving 8 bases between. This CDR3 comprises 14 residues. The CDR3 spells CASSVGRRSYEQYF. Written as DNA, the CDR3 is TGTGCCAGCAGCGTAGGGAGAAGGTCCTACGAGCAGTACTTC.

The chain uses TRBV2 and TRBJ1-2; 8 nucleotides match TRBD1. The CDR3 contains 17 residues. Per the germline V gene, CDR1 is SNHLY and CDR2 is FYNNEI. Trimming at V came to 6 bases and at J to 4 bases, leaving 16 bases not matched to a gene. The CDR3 loop is CASSYSTGDRGPYGYTF. For the CDR3, the DNA is TGTGCCAGCAGCTACTCTACCGGCGACAGGGGACCCTATGGCTACACCTTC.

The rearrangement joins TRBV15 to TRBJ2-7; TRBD1 or TRBD2 may be the D gene (5 bases each). Between the trimmed V and J ends, which lost 4 bases and 1 base, there was a span of 14 bases. Germline V gives CDR1 LNHNV, CDR2 YYDKDF (reference sequence). CDR3 length: 15 residues. Here the CDR3 reads CATSKGRVGSYEQYF. In DNA, the CDR3 is TGTGCCACCAGCAAGGGACGGGTGGGGTCCTACGAGCAGTACTTC.

CDR3: CASSDTREEYF. CDR3 bases: TGTGCCAGCAGTGATACAAGGGAGGAGTACTTC. The rearrangement uses TRBV25-1 and TRBJ2-7; TRBD2 might be the D (6 bases). This CDR3 region has 11 residues. In germline, CDR1 is MGHDK, CDR2 SYGVNS. The V end was cut by 3 bases, the J end by 11 bases, with 11 bases between.